This T cell receptor (beta chain) was documented in a study of vaccination effects on CD4 cells after COVID-19. As for the study in general: ViraFEST expansion of antigen-specific CD4+ T cells with viral peptide pools preceded sequencing. With 7.5 to 10 ug/ml peptides and 7.5 to 10 IU/ml IL-2, fewer than 2.5 million PBMC per well were cultured.

The CDR3 is made up of 14 amino acids. Trimming left V 5 bases short and J 10 bases short, with 20 bases between. The germline gives CDR1 LNHNV, CDR2 YYDKDF (reference sequence). The repertoire was sequenced with immunoSEQ multiplex PCR; TCRdb's copy has only in-frame clones and lacks some. This table holds about 73,000 clones, around 70% found once. Remarks on this clone: What it recognizes is unknown.

Isolating CD4+ T cells followed less than 12 days of culture. Two doses of either BNT162b2 or mRNA-1273 were given to each participant. The specimen comprised CD4+ T cells from PBMCs cultured without peptide, sampled after COVID-19 vaccination. This receptor was taken from a human donor who received a COVID-19 vaccine. The V call is TRBV15, the J call TRBJ1-1; possibly TRBD1 for D (5 bases). In nucleotides, the CDR3 is TGTGCCACCAGCTCCAACTTTCAGACAGTAATAGCTTTCTTT. Its protein is CATSSNFQTVIAFF.